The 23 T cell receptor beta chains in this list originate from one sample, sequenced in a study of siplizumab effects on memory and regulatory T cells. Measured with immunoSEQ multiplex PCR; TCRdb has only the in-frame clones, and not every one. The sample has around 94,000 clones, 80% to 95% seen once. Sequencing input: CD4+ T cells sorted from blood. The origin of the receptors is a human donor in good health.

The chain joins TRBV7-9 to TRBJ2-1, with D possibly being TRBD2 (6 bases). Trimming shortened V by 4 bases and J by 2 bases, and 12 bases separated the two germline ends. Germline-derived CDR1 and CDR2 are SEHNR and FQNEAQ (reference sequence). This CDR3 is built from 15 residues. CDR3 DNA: TGTGCCAGCAGCTCCCCCGGGACTCCCTACAATGAGCAGTTCTTC. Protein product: CASSSPGTPYNEQFF.

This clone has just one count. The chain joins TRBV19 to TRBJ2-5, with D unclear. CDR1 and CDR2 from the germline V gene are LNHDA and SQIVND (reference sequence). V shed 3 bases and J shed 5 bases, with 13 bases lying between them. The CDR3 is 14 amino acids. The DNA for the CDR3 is TGTGCCAGTAGTATGCAAGGGTTTGCGGAGACCCAGTACTTC. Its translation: CASSMQGFAETQYF.

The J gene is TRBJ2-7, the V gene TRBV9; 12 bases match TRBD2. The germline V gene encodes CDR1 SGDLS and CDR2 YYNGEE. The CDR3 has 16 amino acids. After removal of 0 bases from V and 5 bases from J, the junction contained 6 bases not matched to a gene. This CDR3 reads CASSVGVTSGRNEQYF. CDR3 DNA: TGTGCCAGCAGCGTAGGCGTGACTAGCGGGAGAAACGAGCAGTACTTC.

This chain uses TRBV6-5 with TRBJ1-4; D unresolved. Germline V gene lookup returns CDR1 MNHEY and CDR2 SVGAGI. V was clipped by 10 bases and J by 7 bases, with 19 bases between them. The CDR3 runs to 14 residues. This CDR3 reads CATKLGPVGEKLFF. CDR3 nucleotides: TGTGCCACCAAGTTGGGCCCGGTGGGTGAAAAACTGTTTTTT.

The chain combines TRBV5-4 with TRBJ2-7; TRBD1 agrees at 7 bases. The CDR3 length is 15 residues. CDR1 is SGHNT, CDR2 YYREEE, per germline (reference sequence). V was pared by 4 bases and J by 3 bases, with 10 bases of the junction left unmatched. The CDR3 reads CASSQGPGGFYEQYF. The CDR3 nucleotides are TGTGCCAGCAGCCAGGGCCCAGGGGGTTTCTACGAGCAGTACTTC.

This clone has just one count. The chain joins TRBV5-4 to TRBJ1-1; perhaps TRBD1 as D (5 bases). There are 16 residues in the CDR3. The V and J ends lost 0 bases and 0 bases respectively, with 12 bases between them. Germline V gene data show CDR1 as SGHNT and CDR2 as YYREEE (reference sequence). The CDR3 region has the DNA TGTGCCAGCAGCTTGGAGATAGGGACGGTGAACACTGAAGCTTTCTTT. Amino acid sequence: CASSLEIGTVNTEAFF. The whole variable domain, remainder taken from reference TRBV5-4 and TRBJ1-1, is ETGVTQSPTHLIKTRGQQVTLRCSSQSGHNTVSWYQQALGQGPQFIFQYYREEENGRGNFPPRFSGLQFPNYSSELNVNALELDDSALYLCASSLEIGTVNTEAFFGQGTRLTVV.

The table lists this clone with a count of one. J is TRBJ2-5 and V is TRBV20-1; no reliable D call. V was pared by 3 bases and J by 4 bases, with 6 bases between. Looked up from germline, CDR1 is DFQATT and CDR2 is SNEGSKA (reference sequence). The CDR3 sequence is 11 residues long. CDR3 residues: CSASIGETQYF. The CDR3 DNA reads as TGCAGTGCTAGTATTGGAGAGACCCAGTACTTC.

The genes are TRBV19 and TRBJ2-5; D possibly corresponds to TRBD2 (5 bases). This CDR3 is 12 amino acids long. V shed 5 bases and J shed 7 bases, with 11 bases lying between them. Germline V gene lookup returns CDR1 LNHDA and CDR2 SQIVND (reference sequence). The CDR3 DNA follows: TGTGCCAGTAGTCCACGAGGAGGGACCCAGTACTTC. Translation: CASSPRGGTQYF.

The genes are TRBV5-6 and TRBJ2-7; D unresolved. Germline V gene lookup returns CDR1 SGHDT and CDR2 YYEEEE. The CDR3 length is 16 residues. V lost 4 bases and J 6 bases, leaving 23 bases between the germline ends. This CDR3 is CASSPTDGAELPEQYF. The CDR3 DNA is TGTGCCAGCAGCCCAACCGACGGCGCGGAGCTTCCCGAGCAGTACTTC.

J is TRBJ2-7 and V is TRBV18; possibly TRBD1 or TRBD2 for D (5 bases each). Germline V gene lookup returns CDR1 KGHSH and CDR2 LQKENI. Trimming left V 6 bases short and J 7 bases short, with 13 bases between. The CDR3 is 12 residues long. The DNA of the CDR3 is TGTGCCAGCTCGGTCCCGGGGACGGAGCAGTACTTC. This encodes CASSVPGTEQYF.

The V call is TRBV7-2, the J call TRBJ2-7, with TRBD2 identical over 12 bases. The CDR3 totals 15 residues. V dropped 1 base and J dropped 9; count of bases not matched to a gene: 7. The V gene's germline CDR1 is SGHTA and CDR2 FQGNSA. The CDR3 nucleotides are TGTGCCAGCAGCTTAGGACTAGCGGGAGTTTACTGGCAGTACTTC. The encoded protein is CASSLGLAGVYWQYF.

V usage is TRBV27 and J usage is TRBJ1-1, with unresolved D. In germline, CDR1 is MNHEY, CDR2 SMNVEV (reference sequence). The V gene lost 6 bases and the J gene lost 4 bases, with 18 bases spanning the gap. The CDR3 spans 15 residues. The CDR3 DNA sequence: TGTGCCAGCAGCTCCCCCCGGGGTCGGGTCACTGAAGCTTTCTTT. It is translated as CASSSPRGRVTEAFF.

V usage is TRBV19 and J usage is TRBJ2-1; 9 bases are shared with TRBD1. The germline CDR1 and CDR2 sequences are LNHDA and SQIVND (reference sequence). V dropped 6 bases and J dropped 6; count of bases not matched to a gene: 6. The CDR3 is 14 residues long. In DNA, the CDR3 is TGTGCCAGTAGGGGACAGGGATTGGGCAATGAGCAGTTCTTC. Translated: CASRGQGLGNEQFF.

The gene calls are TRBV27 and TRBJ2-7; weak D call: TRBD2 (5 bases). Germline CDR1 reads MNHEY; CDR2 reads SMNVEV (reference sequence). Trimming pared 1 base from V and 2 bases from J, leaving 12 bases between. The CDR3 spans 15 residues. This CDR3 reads CASSLFSGYTYEQYF. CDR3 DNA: TGTGCCAGCAGTTTATTTTCGGGGTATACCTACGAGCAGTACTTC.

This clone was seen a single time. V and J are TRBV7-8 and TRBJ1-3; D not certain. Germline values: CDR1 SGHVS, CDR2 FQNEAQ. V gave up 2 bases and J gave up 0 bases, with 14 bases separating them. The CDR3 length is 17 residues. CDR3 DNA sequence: TGTGCCAGCAGCTTAACTATAACCGGGTCCTCTGGAAACACCATATATTTT. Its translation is CASSLTITGSSGNTIYF.

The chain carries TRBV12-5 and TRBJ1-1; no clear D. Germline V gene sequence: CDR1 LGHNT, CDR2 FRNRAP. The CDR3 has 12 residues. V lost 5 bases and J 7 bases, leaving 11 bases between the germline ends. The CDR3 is CASGPNSREAFF. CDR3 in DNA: TGTGCTAGTGGTCCTAATTCCCGTGAAGCTTTCTTT.

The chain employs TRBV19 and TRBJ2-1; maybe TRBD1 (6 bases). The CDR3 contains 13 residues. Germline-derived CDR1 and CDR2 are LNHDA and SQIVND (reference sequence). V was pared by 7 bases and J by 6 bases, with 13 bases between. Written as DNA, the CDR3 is TGTGCCAGTACAGGGGAAATTCGCAATGAGCAGTTCTTC. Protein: CASTGEIRNEQFF.

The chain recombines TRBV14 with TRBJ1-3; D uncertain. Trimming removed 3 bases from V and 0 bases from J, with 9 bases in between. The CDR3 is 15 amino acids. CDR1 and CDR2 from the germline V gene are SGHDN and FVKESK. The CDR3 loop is CASSHLPLSGNTIYF. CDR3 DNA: TGTGCCAGCAGCCATTTACCGCTCTCTGGAAACACCATATATTTT. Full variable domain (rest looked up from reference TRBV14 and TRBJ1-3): EAGVTQFPSHSVIEKGQTVTLRCDPISGHDNLYWYRRVMGKEIKFLLHFVKESKQDESGMPNNRFLAERTGGTYSTLKVQPAELEDSGVYFCASSHLPLSGNTIYFGEGSWLTVV.

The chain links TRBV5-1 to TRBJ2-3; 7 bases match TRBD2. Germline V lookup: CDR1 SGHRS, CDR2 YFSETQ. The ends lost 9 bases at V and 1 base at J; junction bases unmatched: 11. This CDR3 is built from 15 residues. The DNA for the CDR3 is TGCGCCACCGCCATTCTAGCGGTTGGCACAGATACGCAGTATTTT. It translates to CATAILAVGTDTQYF.

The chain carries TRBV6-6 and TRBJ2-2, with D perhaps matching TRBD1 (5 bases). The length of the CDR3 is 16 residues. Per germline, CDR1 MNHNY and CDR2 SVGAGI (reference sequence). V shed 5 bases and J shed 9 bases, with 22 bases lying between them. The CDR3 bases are TGTGCCAGCAGTGGGTTGACAGAGGCCTCTGGTAGGGAGCTGTTTTTT. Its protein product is CASSGLTEASGRELFF.

The CDR3 DNA reads TGTGCCAGCAGCTGGACAGGGGGTCGCGAGACCCAGTACTTC. Translated, it gives CASSWTGGRETQYF. The chain links TRBV7-3 to TRBJ2-5; 10 nucleotides line up with TRBD1. V trimming: 4 bases; J trimming: 5 bases; junction bases outside the gene matches: 4. Germline loops: CDR1 SGHTA, CDR2 FQGTGA. CDR3 length equals 14 residues. The complete variable domain, with remaining parts taken from reference TRBV7-3 and TRBJ2-5, reads GAGVSQTPSNKVTEKGKYVELRCDPISGHTALYWYRQSLGQGPEFLIYFQGTGAADDSGLPNDRFFAVRPEGSVSTLKIQRTERGDSAVYLCASSWTGGRETQYFGPGTRLLVL.

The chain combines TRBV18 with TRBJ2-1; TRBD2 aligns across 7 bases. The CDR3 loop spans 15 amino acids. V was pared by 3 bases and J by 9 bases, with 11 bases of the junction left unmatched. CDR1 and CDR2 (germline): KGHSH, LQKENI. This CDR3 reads CASSPLGGSLIEQFF. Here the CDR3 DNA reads TGTGCCAGCTCACCGCTGGGCGGGAGCCTAATTGAGCAGTTCTTC.

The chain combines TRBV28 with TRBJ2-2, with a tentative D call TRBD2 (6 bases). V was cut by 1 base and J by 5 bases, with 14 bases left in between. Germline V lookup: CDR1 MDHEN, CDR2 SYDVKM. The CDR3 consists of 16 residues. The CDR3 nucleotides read TGTGCCAGCAGTTTATATCGGGGGAGTGGGACCGGGGAGCTGTTTTTT. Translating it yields CASSLYRGSGTGELFF.